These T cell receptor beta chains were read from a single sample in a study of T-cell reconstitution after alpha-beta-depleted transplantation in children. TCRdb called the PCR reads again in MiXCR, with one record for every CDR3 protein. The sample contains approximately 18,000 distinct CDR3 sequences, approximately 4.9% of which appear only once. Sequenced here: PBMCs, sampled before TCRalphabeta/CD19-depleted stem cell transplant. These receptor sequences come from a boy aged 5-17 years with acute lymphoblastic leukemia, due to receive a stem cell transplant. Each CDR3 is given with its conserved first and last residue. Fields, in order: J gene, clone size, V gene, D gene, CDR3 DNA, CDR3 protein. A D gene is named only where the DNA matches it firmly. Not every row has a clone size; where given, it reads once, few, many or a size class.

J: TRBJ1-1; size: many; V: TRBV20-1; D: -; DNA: TGCAGTGCTAGAGAGGCAGGGATGAACACTGAAGCTTTCTTT; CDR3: CSAREAGMNTEAFF
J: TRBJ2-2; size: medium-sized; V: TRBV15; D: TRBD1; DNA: TGTGCCACCAGCAGAGATAGGGACAGCACCGGGGAGCTGTTTTTT; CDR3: CATSRDRDSTGELFF
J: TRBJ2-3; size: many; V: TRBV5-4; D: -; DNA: TGTGCCAGCAGCAACCGGGACACAAGCACAGATACGCAGTATTTT; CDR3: CASSNRDTSTDTQYF
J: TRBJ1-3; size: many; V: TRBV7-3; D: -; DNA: TGTGCCAGCAGCTTAGGAGGGTCTGGAAACACCATATATTTT; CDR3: CASSLGGSGNTIYF
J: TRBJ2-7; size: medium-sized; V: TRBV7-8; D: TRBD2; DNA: TGTGCCAGCAGCTTAGGGCTAGCGGGATTGAGTTACGAGCAGTACTTC; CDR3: CASSLGLAGLSYEQYF
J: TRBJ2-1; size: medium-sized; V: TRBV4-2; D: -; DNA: TGTGCCAGCAGCCAAGAGCTTAGGGGGTACAATGAGCAGTTCTTC; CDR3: CASSQELRGYNEQFF
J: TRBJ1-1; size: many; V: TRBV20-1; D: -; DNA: TGCAGTGGTCTAGGGGGGGAGCCGAACACTGAAGCTTTCTTT; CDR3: CSGLGGEPNTEAFF
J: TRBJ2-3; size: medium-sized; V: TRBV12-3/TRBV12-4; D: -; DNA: TGTGCCAGCGGGAGGATTTTGGCGCAGTATTTT; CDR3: CASGRILAQYF
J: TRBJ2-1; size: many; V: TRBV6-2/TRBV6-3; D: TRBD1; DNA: TGTGCCAGCAGTAGGGACAGGCTGGGTGAGTTCTTC; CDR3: CASSRDRLGEFF
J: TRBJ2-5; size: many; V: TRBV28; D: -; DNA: TGTGCCAGCGGTACCAGGACCCAGTACTTC; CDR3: CASGTRTQYF
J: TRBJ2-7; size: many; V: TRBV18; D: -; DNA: TGTGCCAGCTCACCGGGGGCCCATAGCGAGCAGTACTTC; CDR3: CASSPGAHSEQYF
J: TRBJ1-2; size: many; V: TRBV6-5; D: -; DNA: TGTGCCAGCAGTCCGGACACCCCGGCCCTGCTAAACTATGGCTACACCTTC; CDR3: CASSPDTPALLNYGYTF
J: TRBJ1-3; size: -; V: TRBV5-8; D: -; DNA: TGTGCCAGCAGCCTTGACAGCGGTAACACCATATATTTT; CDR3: CASSLDSGNTIYF
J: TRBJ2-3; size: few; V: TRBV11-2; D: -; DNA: TGTGCCAGCAGCTTAGCCCCGACAGATACGCAGTATTTT; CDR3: CASSLAPTDTQYF
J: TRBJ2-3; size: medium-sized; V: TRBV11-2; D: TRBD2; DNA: TGTGCCAGCAGCGTAGCGGGAGAGGGTACGCAGTATTTT; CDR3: CASSVAGEGTQYF
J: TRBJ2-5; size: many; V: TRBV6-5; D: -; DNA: TGTGCCAGCAGTTACTCAGGAGGGATCCAAGAGACCCAGTACTTC; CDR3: CASSYSGGIQETQYF
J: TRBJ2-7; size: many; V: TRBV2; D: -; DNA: TGTGCCAGCATCATGGGAGGAAGGTACGAGCAGTACTTC; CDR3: CASIMGGRYEQYF
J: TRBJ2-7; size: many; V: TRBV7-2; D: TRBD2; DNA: TGTGCCAGCAATTATTGGGGACTAGATAACGAGCAGTACTTC; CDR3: CASNYWGLDNEQYF
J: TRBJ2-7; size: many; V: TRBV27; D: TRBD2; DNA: TGTGCCAGCAGTGCGATAGCGGGAGGCACCTACGAGCAGTACTTC; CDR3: CASSAIAGGTYEQYF
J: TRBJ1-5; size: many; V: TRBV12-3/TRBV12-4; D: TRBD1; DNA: TGTGCCAGCACTCAGGGGGTAGGGTTCGGCAATCAGCCCCAGCATTTT; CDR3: CASTQGVGFGNQPQHF
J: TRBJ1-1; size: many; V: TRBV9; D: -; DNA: TGTGCCAGCAGCACAAGAGGGGAGAGCACTGAAGCTTTCTTT; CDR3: CASSTRGESTEAFF
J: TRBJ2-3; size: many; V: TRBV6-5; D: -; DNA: TGTGCCAGCAGTTATTACGTCGGGACCACGCAGTATTTT; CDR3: CASSYYVGTTQYF
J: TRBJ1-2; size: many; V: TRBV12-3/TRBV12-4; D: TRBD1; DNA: TGTGCCAGCACCAAGGGGGACAGGGGGAACCATGGCTACACCTTC; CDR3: CASTKGDRGNHGYTF
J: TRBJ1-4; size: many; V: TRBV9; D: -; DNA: TGTGCCAGCAGCCCCCATGTTGGCAGGGGAAGTGAAAAACTGTTTTTT; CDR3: CASSPHVGRGSEKLFF
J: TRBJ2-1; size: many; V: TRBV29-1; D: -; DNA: TGCAGCAGCCTGAGCAATGAGCAGTTCTTC; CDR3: CSSLSNEQFF
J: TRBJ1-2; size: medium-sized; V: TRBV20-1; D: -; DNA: TGCAGTGCCCGCACCGGCGGGGGCGGCTACACCTTC; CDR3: CSARTGGGGYTF
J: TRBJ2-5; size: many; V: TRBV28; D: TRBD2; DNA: TGTGCCAGCAGTTTATCCGGCGGGGGGGCCTGGGAGACCCAGTACTTC; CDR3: CASSLSGGGAWETQYF
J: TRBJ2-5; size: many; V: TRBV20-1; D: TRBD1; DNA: TGCAGTGCTAGAGACGGGACAGGGCTTATGGAGACCCAGTACTTC; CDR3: CSARDGTGLMETQYF
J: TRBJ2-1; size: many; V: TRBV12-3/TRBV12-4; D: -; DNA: TGTGCCAGCAGCCAAGGGGTTGAGCAGTTCTTC; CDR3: CASSQGVEQFF
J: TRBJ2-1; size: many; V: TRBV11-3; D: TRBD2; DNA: TGTGCCAGCAGCACGAACGGACTAGCGGGAGGGTCTGAGCAGTTCTTC; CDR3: CASSTNGLAGGSEQFF
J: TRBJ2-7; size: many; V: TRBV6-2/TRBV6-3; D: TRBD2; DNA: TGTGCCAGCAGTTTCTTGGAAGCGGGGGCCACCTACGAGCAGTACTTC; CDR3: CASSFLEAGATYEQYF
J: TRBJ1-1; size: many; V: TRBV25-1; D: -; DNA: TGTGCCAGCAGTGATCTCCTCAGGGAAGCTTTCTTT; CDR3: CASSDLLREAFF
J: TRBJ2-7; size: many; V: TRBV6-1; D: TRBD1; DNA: TGTGCCAGCAGTGGAGGAATTTCAGGGGGTATCTACGAGCAGTACTTC; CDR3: CASSGGISGGIYEQYF
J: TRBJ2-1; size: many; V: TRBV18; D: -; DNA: TGTGCCAGCTCACACAGACAGACTATGGAGCAGTTCTTC; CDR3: CASSHRQTMEQFF
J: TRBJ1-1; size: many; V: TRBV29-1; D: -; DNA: TGCAGTGGGGGGCAGAGGGGTGACACTGAAGCTTTCTTT; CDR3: CSGGQRGDTEAFF
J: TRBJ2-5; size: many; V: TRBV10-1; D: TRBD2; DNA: TGCGCCAGCCCCGACGTAGCGGGGGGGAACCAAGAGACCCAGTACTTC; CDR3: CASPDVAGGNQETQYF
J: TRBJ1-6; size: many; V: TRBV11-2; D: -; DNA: TGTGCCAGCAGCCCGGACGGTTTAGGTTCACCCCTCCACTTT; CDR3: CASSPDGLGSPLHF
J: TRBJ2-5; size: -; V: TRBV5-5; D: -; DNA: TGTGCCATCAGCCCCGTGGCCCTTCCAGAGACCCAGTACTTC; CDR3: CAISPVALPETQYF
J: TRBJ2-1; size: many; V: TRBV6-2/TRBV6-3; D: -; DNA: TGTGCCAGCAGTCAAGGGGTAATATCAAACAATGAGCAGTTCTTC; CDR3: CASSQGVISNNEQFF
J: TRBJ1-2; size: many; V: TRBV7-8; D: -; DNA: TGTGCCAGCAGCCCTGGGCCAGAGGGCTACTATGGCTACACCTTC; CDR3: CASSPGPEGYYGYTF